This TCR beta chain was observed in a study of blood T cell repertoires in COVID-19. About the research overall: COVID-19 samples collected from the United States, Italy and Spain covered acute and convalescent phases.

Per the original data handling: The authors estimated nucleated cell counts from reference gene primer amplification. Produced via immunoSEQ multiplex PCR; TCRdb's table is partial and in-frame only. The DNA gave D and trimming, while V, J and clone size come from that table. The data show 90,000 to 100,000 clones, with 82% seen just once and 10% held by the top ten. This clone appeared a few times. Losses at the gene ends were 0 bases for V and 7 bases for J; bases not matched to a gene: 6. Germline-derived CDR1 and CDR2 are SGHVS and FQNEAQ. The CDR3 totals 16 residues. The chain carries TRBV7-8 and TRBJ2-1; 10 bases fit TRBD2. This TCR derives from a man aged 65 to 85 with acute or convalescent COVID-19. The material sequenced was peripheral blood. The CDR3 spells CASSLATAGGLNEQFF. The DNA for the CDR3 is TGTGCCAGCAGCTTAGCGACAGCGGGAGGGCTAAATGAGCAGTTCTTC.